Here is one T cell receptor beta chain with its context. Trimming cost V 8 bases and J 1 base; bases outside gene matches: 4. There are 13 residues in the CDR3. Germline assignment: CDR1 SGHTA and CDR2 FQGTGA. The data originate from a study of blood T cell repertoires in COVID-19. Study details: Samples came from the United States, Italy and Spain, spanning acute and convalescent COVID-19. From T cells, B-cell-depleted T cells, or PBMCs came the material, which was cDNA or gDNA.

Methods used by the authors: Estimated nucleated cell counts came from reference gene primer amplification. The protocol was immunoSEQ multiplex PCR, while the TCRdb copy is restricted to in-frame clones and leaves out a portion. That table furnishes V, J and clone size, whereas the DNA furnished D and trimming. The sample records roughly 280,000 clones, around 90% being singletons. The TCR comes from a man aged 50-59 years with acute or convalescent COVID-19. Specimen: peripheral blood. The chain combines TRBV7-3 with TRBJ1-2; 7 bases are a match to TRBD1. CDR3 nucleotide sequence: TGTGCCAGCCGGAGGGACAGTAACTATGGCTACACCTTC. This codes for CASRRDSNYGYTF.